This T cell receptor beta chain was sequenced in a study of blood T cell repertoires in COVID-19. Study in general: Acute and convalescent COVID-19 specimens originated in the United States, Italy and Spain. Sample material is recorded as cDNA or gDNA derived from T cells, B-cell-depleted T cells, or PBMCs.

CDR3 length equals 17 residues. V was trimmed by 2 bases and J by 0 bases, leaving 17 bases between them. CDR1 MGHDK and CDR2 SYGVNS come from the germline V gene. In the source study's methods: Amplification with reference gene primers provided the estimates of nucleated cell counts. Assay used: immunoSEQ multiplex PCR; TCRdb lists only in-frame clones, some missing. The V and J calls and clone size come from that table; D and trimming were worked out from the DNA. The sample contains 97,000 or so clones, about nine tenths of which appear only once. Sequencing was carried out using peripheral blood. The genes are TRBV25-1 and TRBJ2-7; TRBD2 is a possible D gene (7 bases). This receptor was obtained from a woman aged 45-65 years with COVID-19, enrolled during active disease. CDR3 coding DNA: TGTGCCAGCAGTGAAACTACGGGGGGCCAACTCTCCTACGAGCAGTACTTC. Its translation: CASSETTGGQLSYEQYF.